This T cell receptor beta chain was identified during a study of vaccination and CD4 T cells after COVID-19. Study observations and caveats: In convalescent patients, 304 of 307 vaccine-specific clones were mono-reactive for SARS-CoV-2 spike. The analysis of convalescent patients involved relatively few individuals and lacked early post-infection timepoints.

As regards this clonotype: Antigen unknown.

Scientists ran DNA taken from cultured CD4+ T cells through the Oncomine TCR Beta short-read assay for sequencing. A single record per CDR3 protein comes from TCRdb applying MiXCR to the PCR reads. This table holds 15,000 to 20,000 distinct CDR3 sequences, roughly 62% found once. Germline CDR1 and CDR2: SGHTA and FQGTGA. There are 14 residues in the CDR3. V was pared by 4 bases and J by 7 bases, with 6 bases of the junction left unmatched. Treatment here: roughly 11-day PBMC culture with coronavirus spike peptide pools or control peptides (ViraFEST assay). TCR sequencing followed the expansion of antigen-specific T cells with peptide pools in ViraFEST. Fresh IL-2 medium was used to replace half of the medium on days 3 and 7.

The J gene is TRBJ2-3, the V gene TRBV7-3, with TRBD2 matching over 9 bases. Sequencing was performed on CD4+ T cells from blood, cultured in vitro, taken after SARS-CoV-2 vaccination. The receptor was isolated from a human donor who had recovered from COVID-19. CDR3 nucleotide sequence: TGTGCCAGCAGCTCCTATAGCGGGAGCTATACGCAGTATTTT. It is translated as CASSSYSGSYTQYF.